This entry lists 22 T cell receptor beta chains sequenced from one sample in a study of cytotoxic CD8 clonotypes in ibrutinib-treated CLL. The assay was immunoSEQ multiplex PCR, and TCRdb's table has in-frame clones only and misses some. Of roughly 130,000 clones listed, around 93% are singletons. The sample was PBMCs, taken after 12 months of ibrutinib treatment. These receptors all come from a human donor with chronic lymphocytic leukemia.

The chain has TRBV4-3 and TRBJ2-5, with 7 positions matching TRBD1. V shed 0 bases, J shed 5 bases, and the junction held 6 bases outside the gene matches. Germline values: CDR1 LGHNA, CDR2 YSLEER. This CDR3 has 15 residues. In DNA form, the CDR3 reads TGCGCCAGCAGCCAAGAAGGGGGCGCAGGGGAGACCCAGTACTTC. Translation gives CASSQEGGAGETQYF.

This chain joins TRBV5-1 and TRBJ2-2, with D tentatively TRBD1 (6 bases). Trimming removed 1 base from V and 6 bases from J, with 10 bases in between. Germline values: CDR1 SGHRS, CDR2 YFSETQ. The CDR3 runs 14 residues. In DNA, the CDR3 is TGCGCCAGCAGCTTGTTGTCAGGGGCCGGGGAGCTGTTTTTT. Amino acid sequence: CASSLLSGAGELFF.

In nucleotides, the CDR3 is TGTGCCAGCAGACCGAGCTCCTACAATGAGCAGTTCTTC. Residues: CASRPSSYNEQFF. The rearrangement uses TRBV2 and TRBJ2-1, with D uncertain. V lost 6 bases and J lost 0, with 6 bases in between. This CDR3 spans 13 amino acids. Germline CDR1 SNHLY, CDR2 FYNNEI.

The chain couples TRBV19 to TRBJ2-5, with D uncertain. Germline CDR1 LNHDA, CDR2 SQIVND (reference sequence). This CDR3 spans 13 amino acids. V gave up 6 bases and J gave up 1 base, with 9 bases separating them. The CDR3 sequence is CASRKTRQETQYF. The CDR3 bases are TGTGCCAGTAGAAAGACTCGCCAAGAGACCCAGTACTTC.

The genes are TRBV29-1 and TRBJ2-3, with a weak D call TRBD2 (5 bases). CDR1 SQVTM and CDR2 ANQGSEA come from the germline V gene. There are 12 residues in the CDR3. V dropped 7 bases and J dropped 8 bases, with 16 bases sitting between them. The CDR3 reads CSASLRGGTQYF. Written as DNA, the CDR3 is TGCAGCGCCTCCCTTAGAGGAGGTACGCAGTATTTT.

The chain uses TRBV19 and TRBJ2-3; TRBD1 aligns across 8 bases. CDR3 length: 16 residues. V was clipped by 4 bases and J by 4 bases; unmatched bases: 10. From germline, CDR1 is LNHDA and CDR2 SQIVND (reference sequence). CDR3 DNA: TGTGCCAGTAGTACGAGGACAGGGAAGGGGGCAGATACGCAGTATTTT. Its protein is CASSTRTGKGADTQYF.

The V and J genes are TRBV6-1 and TRBJ1-1; possible D gene TRBD1, 5 bases. Per the germline V gene, CDR1 is MNHNS and CDR2 is SASEGT. V lost 6 bases to trimming and J lost 8 bases, with 13 bases between them. This CDR3 is built from 12 residues. The CDR3 coding sequence is TGTGCCAGCAGCGTAAACAGGTTAGAAGCTTTCTTT. Translated, it gives CASSVNRLEAFF.

This clone appeared a single time. This chain uses TRBV5-5 with TRBJ2-2, with D possibly TRBD2 on 5 matching bases. CDR1 SGHKS and CDR2 YYEKEE come from the germline V gene (reference sequence). Between the trimmed V and J ends, which lost 2 bases and 6 bases, there was a span of 11 bases. The CDR3 spans 14 residues. The CDR3 DNA reads as TGTGCCAGCAGCTTCCTAGCCCGGCCCGGGGAGCTGTTTTTT. Encoded protein: CASSFLARPGELFF. The complete variable domain, with remaining parts taken from reference TRBV5-5 and TRBJ2-2, reads DAGVTQSPTHLIKTRGQQVTLRCSPISGHKSVSWYQQVLGQGPQFIFQYYEKEERGRGNFPDRFSARQFPNYSSELNVNALLLGDSALYLCASSFLARPGELFFGEGSRLTVL.

The chain employs TRBV2 and TRBJ2-7, with no clear D. Germline V lookup: CDR1 SNHLY, CDR2 FYNNEI. Trimming left V 8 bases short and J 2 bases short, with 7 bases between. CDR3 length: 11 residues. The CDR3: CASELAYEQYF. CDR3 coding DNA: TGTGCCAGCGAGTTGGCCTACGAGCAGTACTTC.

The genes are TRBV7-8 and TRBJ1-2; D not resolved. V lost 3 bases and J lost 4, with 15 bases in between. CDR3 size: 15 residues. Germline-derived CDR1 and CDR2 are SGHVS and FQNEAQ. CDR3 DNA: TGTGCCAGCAGCTTGGCTGGGCCCGGCCGCTATGGCTACACCTTC. This codes for CASSLAGPGRYGYTF.

In the case of this clone: Other DNA sequences within the sample encode an identical CDR3. This chain connects TRBV10-1 to TRBJ1-1; no clear D gene. Trimming took 3 bases from V and 1 from J, leaving 6 bases between them. Germline V gives CDR1 WNHNN, CDR2 SYGVQD (reference sequence). CDR3 length equals 13 residues. The CDR3 is CASSDAANTEAFF. The CDR3 coding sequence is TGCGCCAGCAGTGACGCGGCGAACACTGAAGCTTTCTTT.

This chain joins TRBV7-9 and TRBJ2-1; 7 bases are a match to TRBD1. The germline V gene encodes CDR1 SEHNR and CDR2 FQNEAQ (reference sequence). CDR3 length equals 14 residues. V dropped 2 bases and J dropped 10; count of bases not matched to a gene: 8. The CDR3 here is CASSLNRDSEEQFF. The CDR3, as DNA: TGTGCCAGCAGCTTAAACCGGGACAGTGAGGAGCAGTTCTTC.

J is TRBJ2-7 and V is TRBV7-2; D possibly uses TRBD1 or TRBD2 (5 bases each). CDR1 is SGHTA and CDR2 is FQGNSA in the germline V gene. The CDR3 sequence is 15 residues long. V dropped 5 bases and J dropped 1 base, with 15 bases sitting between them. The CDR3 loop is CASSPFLGESYEQYF. The CDR3 bases are TGTGCCAGCAGCCCTTTCCTGGGGGAATCCTACGAGCAGTACTTC.

This clone was counted between two and nine times. The chain links TRBV4-1 to TRBJ2-5; D is unclear. Between the trimmed V and J ends, which lost 0 bases and 0 bases, there was a span of 5 bases. This CDR3 contains 14 residues. Germline CDR1 reads MGHRA; CDR2 reads YSYEKL. The CDR3 nucleotides read TGCGCCAGCAGCCAAGATGGGTACCAAGAGACCCAGTACTTC. This encodes CASSQDGYQETQYF.

CDR3 region: CASSNRDRVTAGANVLTF. The CDR3 region has the DNA TGTGCCAGCAGCAACCGGGACAGGGTGACGGCTGGGGCCAACGTCCTGACTTTC. V gene TRBV7-3 combines with J gene TRBJ2-6; 9 bases align to TRBD1. The CDR3 sequence is 18 residues long. Germline-derived CDR1 and CDR2 are SGHTA and FQGTGA. Trimming removed 5 bases from V and 2 bases from J; junction bases left unmatched: 10. The full variable domain, in which reference TRBV7-3 and TRBJ2-6 provide the parts outside the CDR3, is GAGVSQTPSNKVTEKGKYVELRCDPISGHTALYWYRQSLGQGPEFLIYFQGTGAADDSGLPNDRFFAVRPEGSVSTLKIQRTERGDSAVYLCASSNRDRVTAGANVLTFGAGSRLTVL.

This sequence joins TRBV28 and TRBJ2-4; no clear D gene. This CDR3 has 15 residues. Deletions cut 3 bases from V and 1 base from J, with 10 bases between. Germline CDR1 and CDR2: MDHEN and SYDVKM. The DNA for the CDR3 is TGTGCCAGCAGTTTTTCAAGTCTGGCCAAAAACATTCAGTACTTC. Translated, it gives CASSFSSLAKNIQYF.

The V call is TRBV14, the J call TRBJ2-1, with 8 bases that match TRBD2. The CDR3 has 14 residues. After removal of 3 bases from V and 8 bases from J, the junction contained 6 bases not matched to a gene. Germline assignment: CDR1 SGHDN and CDR2 FVKESK. Written as DNA, the CDR3 is TGTGCCAGCAGCCAGCAAGGAGCGGGAGATGAGCAGTTCTTC. Translated: CASSQQGAGDEQFF.

The gene calls are TRBV14 and TRBJ2-1; no reliable D call. Germline V gene data show CDR1 as SGHDN and CDR2 as FVKESK. V was cut by 0 bases and J by 7 bases, with 22 bases left in between. CDR3 length: 18 amino acids. As DNA, the CDR3 is TGTGCCAGCAGCCAAGAAGTGCTGGGCTTGGGTAGGAGTAATGAGCAGTTCTTC. Translating it yields CASSQEVLGLGRSNEQFF.

This clone is deemed medium-sized. V and J are TRBV27 and TRBJ2-7; perhaps TRBD2 as D (6 bases). Germline CDR1 MNHEY, CDR2 SMNVEV (reference sequence). This CDR3 is built from 15 residues. With 7 bases removed from V and 3 bases from J, the gap between germline ends came to 19 bases. CDR3: CASTRSGLRFYEQYF. As DNA, the CDR3 is TGTGCCAGCACCCGGTCCGGACTAAGATTCTACGAGCAGTACTTC.

The V gene is TRBV7-9, the J gene TRBJ2-5; D may be TRBD1 (6 bases). V lost 0 bases to trimming and J lost 4 bases, with 15 bases between them. The length of the CDR3 is 16 residues. Germline V CDR1 and CDR2: SEHNR, FQNEAQ (reference sequence). The CDR3 reads CASSLAGGGAGETQYF. In DNA form, the CDR3 reads TGTGCCAGCAGCTTAGCGGGTGGGGGCGCGGGAGAGACCCAGTACTTC.

This clone has just one count. V and J are TRBV7-6 and TRBJ2-5, with a possible D match to TRBD2 (5 bases). The CDR3 is 15 amino acids. Germline V gives CDR1 SGHVS, CDR2 FNYEAQ. The V and J ends lost 1 base and 0 bases respectively, with 9 bases between them. CDR3 loop: CASSLVGGYQETQYF. CDR3 bases: TGTGCCAGCAGCTTAGTTGGCGGGTACCAAGAGACCCAGTACTTC.

V and J are TRBV2 and TRBJ2-3; 8 nucleotides align to TRBD2. The V gene's germline CDR1 is SNHLY and CDR2 FYNNEI. V dropped 7 bases and J dropped 4; count of bases not matched to a gene: 7. The CDR3 is made up of 14 amino acids. CDR3 sequence: CASMTDGGADTQYF. The DNA for the CDR3 is TGTGCCAGCATGACGGACGGGGGGGCAGATACGCAGTATTTT.